The 4 T cell receptor beta chains reported below all come from one sample, sequenced in a study of T cell repertoires and HLA-DP antigens. Assay used: immunoSEQ multiplex PCR; TCRdb lists only in-frame clones, some missing. The table includes around 3,600 clones, about 80% detected once. After 15 days' expansion, CD4+ cells were restimulated around 25 h with HeLa expressing allogeneic DPB1. Stimulation used HeLa cells expressing transduced HLA-DPA1/DPB1, HLA-DM, invariant chain and CD80. Material for sequencing was CD137- CD4+ T cells from cultured PBMCs. The receptors were sampled from a woman younger than 35 in good health and CMV-seronegative.

V usage is TRBV7-2 and J usage is TRBJ1-5, with D hard to call. The V gene lost 6 bases and the J gene lost 2 bases, with 8 bases spanning the gap. The CDR3 covers 13 residues. Germline V gene lookup returns CDR1 SGHTA and CDR2 FQGNSA. In nucleotides, the CDR3 is TGTGCCAGCAGTATGGAGGGCAATCAGCCCCAGCATTTT. As protein: CASSMEGNQPQHF.

V and J are TRBV19 and TRBJ2-3; 9 nucleotides align to TRBD2. CDR1 and CDR2 (germline): LNHDA, SQIVND (reference sequence). V shed 3 bases and J 1 base; nucleotides not matched to a gene: 5. The CDR3 length is 16 residues. CDR3 nucleotides: TGTGCCAGTAGTATCCTAGCGGGGCCGGGCACAGATACGCAGTATTTT. Translation gives CASSILAGPGTDTQYF. Based on the CDR3 plus reference TRBV19 and TRBJ2-3, the full variable domain is DGGITQSPKYLFRKEGQNVTLSCEQNLNHDAMYWYRQDPGQGLRLIYYSQIVNDFQKGDIAEGYSVSREKKESFPLTVTSAQKNPTAFYLCASSILAGPGTDTQYFGPGTRLTVL.

This clone has more than one count but fewer than ten. This chain connects TRBV18 to TRBJ1-1; 7 nucleotides match TRBD1. The length of the CDR3 is 13 residues. Trimming at V came to 5 bases and at J to 3 bases, leaving 3 bases not matched to a gene. Germline CDR1 KGHSH, CDR2 LQKENI. CDR3 residues: CASSGQGDTEAFF. In DNA form, the CDR3 reads TGTGCCAGCTCAGGCCAGGGGGACACTGAAGCTTTCTTT.

V and J are TRBV11-2 and TRBJ2-3; D is uncertain. CDR3 size: 15 residues. Trimming removed 3 bases from V and 9 bases from J, with 19 bases in between. Germline V gene data show CDR1 as SGHAT and CDR2 as FQNNGV. CDR3 nucleotides: TGTGCCAGCAGCTTTCGCCCTCTCCGGGCGCCGACGCAGTATTTT. This translates into CASSFRPLRAPTQYF.